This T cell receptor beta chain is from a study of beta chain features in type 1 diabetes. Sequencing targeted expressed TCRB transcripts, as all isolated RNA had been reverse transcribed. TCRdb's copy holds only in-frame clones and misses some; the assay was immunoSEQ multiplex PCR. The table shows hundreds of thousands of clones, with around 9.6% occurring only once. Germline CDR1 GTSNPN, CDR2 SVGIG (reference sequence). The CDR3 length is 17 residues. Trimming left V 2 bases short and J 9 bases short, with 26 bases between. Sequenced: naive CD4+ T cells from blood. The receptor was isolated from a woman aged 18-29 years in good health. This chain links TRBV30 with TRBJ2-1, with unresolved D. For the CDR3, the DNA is TGTGCCTGGAGTCACAGACAACCGGTCCTGTTTATGACTGAGCAGTTCTTC. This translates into CAWSHRQPVLFMTEQFF.